This TCR beta chain was recorded in a study of CD8+ T cells in alopecia areata. Study outcomes and limitations: Especially in alopecia totalis/universalis, lesional scalp showed greater clonality than normal scalp did.

The treatment was: oral pan-JAK inhibitor, 5-10 mg twice daily. RNA extraction was followed by reverse transcription into cDNA, which acted as the sequencing template. Clones were read by immunoSEQ multiplex PCR, and TCRdb kept only the in-frame ones, dropping some. The sample has hundreds of thousands of clones, roughly 63% seen once. With respect to this clone: Its specificity is not known.

Germline loops: CDR1 SQVTM, CDR2 ANQGSEA. The CDR3 is made up of 13 amino acids. The V segment lost 6 bases and the J segment 5 bases; nucleotides outside the gene matches: 7. The sequenced sample was CD4+ T cells sorted from blood, obtained around week 53, from a patient treated with tofacitinib. The genes are TRBV29-1 and TRBJ1-1; 9 bases line up with TRBD1. The clonotype originates from a human donor with alopecia areata. The CDR3 loop reads CSVHRGLGTEAFF. The CDR3 DNA reads as TGCAGCGTCCACAGGGGGCTTGGGACTGAAGCTTTCTTT.